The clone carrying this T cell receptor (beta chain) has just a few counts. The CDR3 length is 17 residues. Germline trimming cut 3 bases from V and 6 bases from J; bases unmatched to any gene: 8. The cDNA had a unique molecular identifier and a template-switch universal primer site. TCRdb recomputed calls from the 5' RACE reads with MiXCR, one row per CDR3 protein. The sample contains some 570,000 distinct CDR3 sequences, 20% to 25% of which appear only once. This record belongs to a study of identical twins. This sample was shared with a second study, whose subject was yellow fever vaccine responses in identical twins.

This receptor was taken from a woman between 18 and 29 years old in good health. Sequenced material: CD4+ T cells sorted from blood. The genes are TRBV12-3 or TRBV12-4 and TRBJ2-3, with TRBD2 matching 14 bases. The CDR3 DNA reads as TGTGCCAGCAGTTTCCCGGGACTAGCGGGAGTGAGGGATACGCAGTATTTT. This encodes CASSFPGLAGVRDTQYF.